The clone carrying this TCR beta chain was recorded only once. This entry is derived from a study of blood T cell repertoires in COVID-19. Study information: Acute-phase and convalescent COVID-19 samples originated in the United States, Italy and Spain. The analysed material was cDNA or gDNA that came from T cells, B-cell-depleted T cells, or PBMCs.

In the authors' workflow: For nucleated cells, counts were estimated from reference gene primer amplification. Clones were sequenced by immunoSEQ multiplex PCR, and TCRdb holds only the in-frame ones, with some missing. V and J calls and clone size are as listed in that table; D and trimming were resolved from the DNA. Of about 78,000 clones detected, around 88% appear once; the ten largest clones hold 4.9%. This CDR3 is 13 amino acids long. V was shortened by 5 bases and J by 1 base, with 9 bases between the two germline ends. Germline assignment: CDR1 SGHNT and CDR2 YYREEE (reference sequence). The rearrangement uses TRBV5-4 and TRBJ1-1; no clear D. Sequencing input: peripheral blood. The source of this sequence is an elderly woman with active or convalescent COVID-19. In DNA form, the CDR3 reads TGTGCCAGCAGGCCTTACACGAACACTGAAGCTTTCTTT. Amino acid sequence: CASRPYTNTEAFF.